This T cell receptor beta chain came from a study of vaccination and CD4 T cells after COVID-19. Study overall: Six male and four female convalescents took part, two of them Hispanic. Each participant underwent a two-dose regimen of either the BNT162b2 or the mRNA-1273 vaccine.

As to this clonotype: The antigen remains unidentified.

Treatment indicated: roughly 10-day PBMC culture with coronavirus spike peptide pools or control peptides (ViraFEST assay). Following expansion of antigen-specific T cells with peptide pools, ViraFEST then sequenced TCRs. IL-2 (roughly 10 IU/ml) and peptide pools (around 9.7 ug/ml) were added to cultures of two million PBMCs per well. Researchers used the Oncomine TCR Beta short-read assay to sequence DNA from cultured CD4+ T cells. TCRdb passed the PCR reads through MiXCR, listing each CDR3 protein once. The sample lists 9,000 to 15,000 distinct CDR3 sequences, approximately 60% seen once, with less than 15% in the top ten. The CDR3 runs to 13 residues. V shed 6 bases and J shed 11 bases, with 14 bases lying between them.

The clonotype comes from a human donor who had recovered from COVID-19. V usage is TRBV12-3 or TRBV12-4 and J usage is TRBJ1-6, with D perhaps matching TRBD1 (6 bases). Input material: CD4+ T cells from blood, cultured in vitro. The CDR3 coding sequence is TGTGCCAGCAGCGGACAGACGGTGCCACCCCTCCACTTT. Its protein is CASSGQTVPPLHF.